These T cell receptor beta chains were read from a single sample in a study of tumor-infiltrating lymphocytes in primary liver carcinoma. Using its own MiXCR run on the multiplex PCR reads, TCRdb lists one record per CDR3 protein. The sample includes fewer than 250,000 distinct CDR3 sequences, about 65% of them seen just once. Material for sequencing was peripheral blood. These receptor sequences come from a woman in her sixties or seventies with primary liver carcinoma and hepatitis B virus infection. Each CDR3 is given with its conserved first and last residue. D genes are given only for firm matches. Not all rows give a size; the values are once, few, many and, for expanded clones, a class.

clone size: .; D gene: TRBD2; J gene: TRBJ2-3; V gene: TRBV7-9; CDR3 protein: CASSHRLAASTDTPYF; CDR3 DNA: TGTGCCAGCAGCCATCGACTAGCGGCTAGCACAGATACGCCGTATTTT
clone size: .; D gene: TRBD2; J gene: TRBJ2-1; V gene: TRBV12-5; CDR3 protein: CASGLTGLAFSPHYNEQFF; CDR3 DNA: TGTGCTAGTGGTTTGACGGGACTAGCATTTTCCCCGCACTACAATGAGCAGTTCTTC
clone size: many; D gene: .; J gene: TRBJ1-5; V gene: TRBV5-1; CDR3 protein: CASSPGMVDGQPQHF; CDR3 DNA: TGCGCCAGCAGCCCTGGTATGGTCGATGGGCAGCCCCAGCATTTT
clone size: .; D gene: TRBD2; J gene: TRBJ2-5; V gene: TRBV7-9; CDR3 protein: CASSEGLAGAQETQHF; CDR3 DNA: TGTGCCAGCAGCGAAGGACTAGCGGGAGCGCAAGAGACCCAGCACTTC
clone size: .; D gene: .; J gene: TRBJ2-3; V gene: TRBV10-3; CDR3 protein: CAISAHQRTTTDTQYF; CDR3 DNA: TGTGCCATCAGTGCTCACCAAAGAACGACCACAGATACGCAGTATTTT
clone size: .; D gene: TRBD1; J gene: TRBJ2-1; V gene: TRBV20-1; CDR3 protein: CSAGEGTGRNEQFF; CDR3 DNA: TGCAGTGCTGGAGAGGGGACAGGGAGGAATGAGCAGTTCTTC
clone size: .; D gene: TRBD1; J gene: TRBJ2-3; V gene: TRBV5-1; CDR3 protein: CASVEGTGGTQYF; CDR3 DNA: TGCGCCAGCGTAGAAGGGACAGGGGGGACGCAGTATTTT
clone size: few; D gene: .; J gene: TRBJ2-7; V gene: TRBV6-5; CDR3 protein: CASGTDRNQGLLPYEQYF; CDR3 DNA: TGTGCCAGCGGGACCGACAGAAACCAGGGATTACTACCCTACGAGCAGTACTTC
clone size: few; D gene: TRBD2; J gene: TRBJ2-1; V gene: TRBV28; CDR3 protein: CASSLSRAGDNEQFF; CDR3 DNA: TGTGCCAGCAGTTTATCCCGGGCGGGGGACAATGAGCAGTTCTTC
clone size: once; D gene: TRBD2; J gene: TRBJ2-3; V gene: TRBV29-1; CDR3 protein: CSVVLAGIDTQYF; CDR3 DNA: TGCAGCGTTGTACTAGCGGGTATAGATACGCAGTATTTT
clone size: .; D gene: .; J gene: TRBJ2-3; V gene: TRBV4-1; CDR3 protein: CASSHSGKTTSTDTRYF; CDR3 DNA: TGCGCCAGTTCACATAGTGGGAAGACCACTAGCACAGATACGCGGTATTTT
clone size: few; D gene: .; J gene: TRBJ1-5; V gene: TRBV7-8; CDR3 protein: CASSARDGGGQPQHF; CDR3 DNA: TGTGCCAGCAGCGCGAGAGACGGGGGAGGACAGCCCCAGCATTTT
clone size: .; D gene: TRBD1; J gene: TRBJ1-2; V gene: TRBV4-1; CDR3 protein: CASSHVPGQGNYGYTF; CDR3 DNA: TGCGCCAGCAGCCATGTCCCGGGACAGGGCAACTATGGCTACACCTTC
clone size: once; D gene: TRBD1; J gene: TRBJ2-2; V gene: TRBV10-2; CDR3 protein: CASSGQGYSGELFF; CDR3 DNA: TGCGCCAGCAGTGGACAGGGATACTCAGGGGAGCTGTTTTTT
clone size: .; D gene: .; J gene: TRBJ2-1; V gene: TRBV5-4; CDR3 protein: CASSVSSSYNGQFF; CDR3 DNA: TGTGCCAGCAGCGTGAGTAGCTCCTACAATGGGCAGTTCTTC
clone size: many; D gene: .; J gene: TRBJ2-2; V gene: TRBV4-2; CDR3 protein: CASSQGGINTGELFF; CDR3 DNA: TGTGCCAGCAGCCAAGGCGGGATCAACACCGGGGAGCTGTTTTTT
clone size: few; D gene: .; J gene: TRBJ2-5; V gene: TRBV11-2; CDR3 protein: CASSRPGMQETQYF; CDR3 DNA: TGTGCCAGCAGCCGCCCTGGGATGCAAGAGACCCAGTACTTC
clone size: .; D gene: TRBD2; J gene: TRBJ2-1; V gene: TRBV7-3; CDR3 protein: CASSFSGAYNEQFF; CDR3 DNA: TGTGCCAGCAGCTTCAGCGGGGCCTACAATGAGCAGTTCTTC
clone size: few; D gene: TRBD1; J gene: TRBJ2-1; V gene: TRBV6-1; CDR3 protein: CASTFRTGGGEQFF; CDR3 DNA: TGTGCCAGCACCTTCAGGACAGGGGGCGGCGAGCAGTTCTTC
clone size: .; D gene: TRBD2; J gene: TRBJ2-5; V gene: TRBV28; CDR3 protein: CASTHSGGQETQYF; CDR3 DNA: TGTGCCAGCACCCATAGCGGGGGCCAAGAGACCCAGTACTTC
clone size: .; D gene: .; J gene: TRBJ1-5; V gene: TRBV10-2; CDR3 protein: CASSESGRSAPQHF; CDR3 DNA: TGCGCCAGCAGTGAGTCGGGTCGATCGGCGCCCCAGCATTTT
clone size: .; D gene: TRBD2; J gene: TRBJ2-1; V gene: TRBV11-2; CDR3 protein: CSSSLVAGSYNEQFF; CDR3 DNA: TGTTCCAGCAGTTTAGTAGCGGGATCCTACAATGAGCAGTTCTTC
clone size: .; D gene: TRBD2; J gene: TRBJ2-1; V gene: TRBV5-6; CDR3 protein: CASNFPRLANEQFF; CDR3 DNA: TGTGCCAGCAACTTTCCGAGACTAGCGAATGAGCAGTTCTTC
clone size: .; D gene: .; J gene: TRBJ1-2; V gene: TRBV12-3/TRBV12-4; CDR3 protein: CASTITRFYGYTF; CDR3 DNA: TGTGCCAGCACCATTACAAGGTTCTATGGCTACACCTTC